Listed below are T cell receptor beta chains from one sample, sequenced in a study of T-cell reconstitution after alpha-beta-depleted transplantation in children. TCRdb ran MiXCR on the PCR reads and lists one entry per CDR3 protein. The sample holds approximately 420,000 distinct CDR3 sequences, about a tenth seen once. Sequences were derived from PBMCs from the stem cell graft donor, sampled from the stem cell graft. The source is a human donor who donated a stem cell graft to a child with acute myeloid leukemia. The CDR3 runs from the conserved cysteine through the conserved F or W. Clone size is shown for a subset of rows, as once, few, many or a class of expanded clone.

clone_size,j_call,v_call,cdr3_aa
.,TRBJ1-6,TRBV3-1,CASSHRGPDLPLHF
few,TRBJ1-2,TRBV6-6,CASRGPSPTF
.,TRBJ2-1,TRBV29-1,CSVATRSYNEQFF
many,TRBJ1-5,TRBV4-1,CASSQDQGTQPQHF
.,TRBJ2-1,TRBV4-1,CASSQGLAGVGEQFF
.,TRBJ2-7,TRBV2,CASNFRRARDEQYF
.,TRBJ1-3,TRBV11-2,CASSPDSGNTIYF
.,TRBJ1-1,TRBV15,CATSIEDNRNTEAFF
many,TRBJ1-4,TRBV5-6,CASSRTGRNEKLFF
few,TRBJ2-3,TRBV7-9,CASSPREWHGPTDTQYF
few,TRBJ2-5,TRBV27,CASNPTGGKVATQYF
many,TRBJ2-1,TRBV20-1,CSADELNNEQFF
few,TRBJ2-1,TRBV3-1,CASCTLLGTGSSSYNEQFF
many,TRBJ2-1,TRBV20-1,CSARPGQGATNYF
few,TRBJ1-1,TRBV7-6,CASSLETGSKAFF
few,TRBJ1-2,TRBV5-1,CASTRTRGGIFYGYTF
few,TRBJ2-2,TRBV6-1,CASSPAGAPGELFF
.,TRBJ2-2,TRBV20-1,CSASRDRGFTGELFF
.,TRBJ2-4,TRBV20-1,CCARAQRASGLKNIQYF
few,TRBJ2-5,TRBV3-1,CASSPRRETQYF
few,TRBJ2-7,TRBV6-5,CASSRGIEQYF
.,TRBJ1-4,TRBV28,CASSAPGGLNEKLFF